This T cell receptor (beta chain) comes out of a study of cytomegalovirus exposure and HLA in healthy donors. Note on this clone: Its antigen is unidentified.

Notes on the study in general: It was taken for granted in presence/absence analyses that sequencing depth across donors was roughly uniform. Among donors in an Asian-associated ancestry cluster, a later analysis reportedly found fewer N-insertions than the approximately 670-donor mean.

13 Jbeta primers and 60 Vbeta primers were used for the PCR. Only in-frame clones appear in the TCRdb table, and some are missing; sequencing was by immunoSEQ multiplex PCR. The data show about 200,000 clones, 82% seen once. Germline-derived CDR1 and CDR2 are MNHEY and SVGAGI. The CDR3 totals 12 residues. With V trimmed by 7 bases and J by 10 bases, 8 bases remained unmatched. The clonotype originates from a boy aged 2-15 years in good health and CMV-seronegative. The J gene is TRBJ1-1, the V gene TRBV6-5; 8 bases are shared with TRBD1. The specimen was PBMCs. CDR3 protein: CASTGQGAGAFF. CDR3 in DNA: TGTGCCAGCACGGGGCAGGGGGCCGGAGCTTTCTTT.